A selection of T cell receptor beta chains follows, all from one sample in a study of blood T cell repertoires in COVID-19. The method was immunoSEQ multiplex PCR; TCRdb's version includes in-frame clones alone and lacks a portion of them. The profile shows hundreds of thousands of clones, more than 70% of them singletons. The sequencing input was PBMCs or T cells enriched from blood (not recorded which). The receptors derive from a man aged 35 to 55 in a cohort exposed to, infected with or recovered from COVID-19 (not recorded which). The CDR3 runs from the conserved cysteine through the conserved F or W. The order of the fields is J gene, clone size, D gene, V gene, CDR3 DNA, CDR3 protein. D genes are given only for firm matches. Size is omitted from some rows. Given values are once, few, many or a class for expanded clones.

TRBJ2-3 . . TRBV19 TGTGCCAGTAGTATAGACAGCGGGCGAACAGATACGCAGTATTTT CASSIDSGRTDTQYF
TRBJ2-3 . TRBD1 TRBV5-1 TGCGCCACCACAGGGGGTCGGACAGATACGCAGTATTTT CATTGGRTDTQYF
TRBJ2-6 . . TRBV5-1 TGCGCCAGCAGCTTGGTCGGGAGCTCTGGGGCCAACGTCCTGACTTTC CASSLVGSSGANVLTF
TRBJ1-2 . TRBD1 TRBV29-1 TGCAGCGGGGACAGTTCGGAAAGCTACACCTTC CSGDSSESYTF
TRBJ1-2 . . TRBV5-5 TGTGCCAGCAGCTTGGGACAGGAGATGAATGGCTACACCTTC CASSLGQEMNGYTF
TRBJ2-5 . TRBD2 TRBV2 TGTGCCAGCAGTGGACAGGGGAGCGGGACGGGACTAGCGGGAGGGGAGACCCAGTACTTC CASSGQGSGTGLAGGETQYF
TRBJ1-2 . TRBD1 TRBV19 TGTGCCAGTAGTAAAGACAGGGTATTATCCTACACCTTC CASSKDRVLSYTF
TRBJ2-6 . . TRBV15 TGTGCCACCTGGGCAGGAGGTGGGACTGGGGCCAACGTCCTGACTTTC CATWAGGGTGANVLTF
TRBJ2-3 . . TRBV5-8 TGTGCCAGCAGCTTATCATACAGGGCGTTGTTTCAGTATTTT CASSLSYRALFQYF
TRBJ2-1 . . TRBV14 TGTGCCAGCAGCCAGGACATTCATGGTTACAATGAGCAGTTCTTC CASSQDIHGYNEQFF
TRBJ2-3 . TRBD2 TRBV12-3/TRBV12-4 TGTGCCAGCAGCCCCGGGACTAGTAAATCTTTT CASSPGTSKSF
TRBJ1-6 . . TRBV5-4 TGTGCCAGCAGCATAGCAGGGATTCCTAATTCACCCCTCCACTTT CASSIAGIPNSPLHF
TRBJ2-5 once TRBD1 TRBV7-9 TGTGCCAGCAGCCTCGGGACAGGGATCGACCAAGAGACCCAGTACTTC CASSLGTGIDQETQYF
TRBJ1-2 . . TRBV7-9 TGTGCCAGCAGCTCAGGACATCCTCTTGTTGCTAACTATGGCTACACCTTC CASSSGHPLVANYGYTF
TRBJ2-7 . TRBD2 TRBV4-2 TGTGCCAGCAGCTCCCGGGTTGCGGGAGTCTCCTACGAGCAGTACTTC CASSSRVAGVSYEQYF
TRBJ2-2 . . TRBV9 TGTGCCAGCAGCGTAGGAGGAATGTTCTCGGGGGAGCTGTTTTTT CASSVGGMFSGELFF
TRBJ1-3 . TRBD1 TRBV10-3 TGTGCCATCAGTAGGGGGCCTATCTCTGGAAACACCATATATTTT CAISRGPISGNTIYF
TRBJ1-5 . TRBD1 TRBV6-5 TGTGCCAGCAGACGGGACAGGGCGGAAAATCAGCCCCAGCATTTT CASRRDRAENQPQHF
TRBJ2-1 . TRBD1 TRBV18 TGTGCCAGCTCACAAGGTCGGACAGGGGGCTTTTGGCGGGGTTCCCGAACCTCCTACAATGAGCAGTTCTTC CASSQGRTGGFWRGSRTSYNEQFF
TRBJ1-1 . . TRBV12-5 TGTGCTAGTGGTTTGGTACTGGGGCTAGCTTTCTTT CASGLVLGLAFF
TRBJ1-5 . . TRBV9 TGTGCCAGCAGCCCCCAGGACAGTCGCAATCAGCCCCAGCATTTT CASSPQDSRNQPQHF
TRBJ1-2 many . TRBV9 TGTGCCAGCAGCGCCCAAGCGGGGACGCTCTCTGGCTACACCTTC CASSAQAGTLSGYTF
TRBJ1-1 . . TRBV2 TGTGCCAGCAGTGTTGCCCCCTCTGGCGAAGCTTTCTTT CASSVAPSGEAFF
TRBJ1-2 . . TRBV25-1 TGTGCCAGCAGTGTGGGGGCCTATGGCTACACCTTC CASSVGAYGYTF
TRBJ2-1 . TRBD2 TRBV6-5 TGTGCCAGCAGTCTATCTAGCGGGAGTATTTTCTTC CASSLSSGSIFF
TRBJ2-7 few . TRBV3-1/TRBV3-2 TGTGCCAGCAGCCACACAAATTACGAGCAGTACTTC CASSHTNYEQYF
TRBJ2-7 . TRBD2 TRBV10-2 TGCGCCAGCATAAGCGGGACCTACGAGCAGTACTTC CASISGTYEQYF
TRBJ2-1 . . TRBV5-1 TGCGCCAGCAGCTTGGGGGACTTAGCGAGATTCTCCTACAATGAGCAGTTCTTC CASSLGDLARFSYNEQFF
TRBJ2-7 . . TRBV18 TGTGCCAGCTCAATGGGAGAAGTCTACGAGCAGTACTTC CASSMGEVYEQYF
TRBJ1-4 . . TRBV30 TGTGCCTGGAGTATTGGTCTATTTCTATCTAATGAAAAACTGTTTTTT CAWSIGLFLSNEKLFF
TRBJ2-2 . TRBD1 TRBV27 TGTGCCAGCAGTCCGGGACAGGGAACCGGGGAGCTGTTTTTT CASSPGQGTGELFF
TRBJ2-7 . . TRBV11-2 TGTGCCAGCAGCCCCGCGCTCTACGAGCAGTACTTC CASSPALYEQYF
TRBJ1-5 once . TRBV28 TGTGCCAGCAGTTTCCAGGCGAACAATCAGCCCCAGCATTTT CASSFQANNQPQHF
TRBJ2-3 . TRBD2 TRBV27 TGTGCCAGCAGTCCCCTAGCGGGAACAACAGATACGCAGTATTTT CASSPLAGTTDTQYF
TRBJ2-6 many TRBD1 TRBV6-4 TGTGCCAGCAGTGACACCGGGACAGGGTCTGGGGCCAACGTCCTGACTTTC CASSDTGTGSGANVLTF
TRBJ2-7 . . TRBV2 TGTGCCAGCAGGCTGGGGGGTTCCTACGAGCAGTACTTC CASRLGGSYEQYF
TRBJ1-2 . . TRBV28 TGTGCCAGCAGTTTATTCCCCACGAGTTATGGCTACACCTTC CASSLFPTSYGYTF